Listed below are T cell receptor beta chains from one sample, sequenced in a study of control samples from healthy donors and cancer patients. Assay used: immunoSEQ multiplex PCR; TCRdb lists only in-frame clones, some missing. The sample lists some 130,000 clones, 80% to 95% occurring once. Sequencing used blood. These receptor sequences come from a woman aged 50 to 60 in good health. The CDR3 runs from the conserved cysteine through the conserved F or W. The order of the fields is V gene, D gene, J gene, CDR3 protein, CDR3 DNA. D genes are given only for firm matches.

>TRBV14|TRBD2|TRBJ2-1
CASSQYSGRVYNEQFF
TGTGCCAGCAGCCAATATAGCGGGAGGGTCTACAATGAGCAGTTCTTC
>TRBV3-1/TRBV3-2|.|TRBJ1-5
CASSQDITYRPQHF
TGTGCCAGCAGCCAAGATATCACTTATAGGCCCCAGCATTTT
>TRBV30|.|TRBJ1-4
CAFNRGSYEKLFF
TGTGCCTTCAATCGGGGGTCCTATGAAAAACTGTTTTTT
>TRBV5-5|.|TRBJ2-3
CASSFTGGSRVTDTQYF
TGTGCCAGCAGCTTTACCGGGGGTAGCCGGGTTACAGATACGCAGTATTTT
>TRBV6-5|.|TRBJ1-1
CASTLDGNTEAFF
TGTGCCAGCACCCTGGACGGGAACACTGAAGCTTTCTTT
>TRBV6-5|.|TRBJ2-7
CASSLKISAYEQYF
TGTGCCAGCAGCCTCAAGATCTCGGCCTACGAGCAGTACTTC
>TRBV5-6|.|TRBJ2-5
CASSSTGTETQYF
TGTGCCAGCAGCTCAACAGGGACGGAGACCCAGTACTTC
>TRBV5-1|TRBD1|TRBJ2-5
CASSLTGARVETQYF
TGCGCCAGCAGCTTGACAGGGGCGCGGGTTGAGACCCAGTACTTC
>TRBV19|TRBD1|TRBJ1-1
CASMVGQGRTFF
TGTGCCAGTATGGTGGGACAGGGTCGGACTTTCTTT
>TRBV5-1|.|TRBJ2-3
CASSLEGTDTQYF
TGCGCCAGCAGCTTGGAGGGCACAGATACGCAGTATTTT
>TRBV24-1|.|TRBJ1-4
CATSDLLPGRMLATNEKLFF
TGTGCCACCAGTGATTTGCTTCCCGGTCGGATGCTCGCAACTAATGAAAAACTGTTTTTT